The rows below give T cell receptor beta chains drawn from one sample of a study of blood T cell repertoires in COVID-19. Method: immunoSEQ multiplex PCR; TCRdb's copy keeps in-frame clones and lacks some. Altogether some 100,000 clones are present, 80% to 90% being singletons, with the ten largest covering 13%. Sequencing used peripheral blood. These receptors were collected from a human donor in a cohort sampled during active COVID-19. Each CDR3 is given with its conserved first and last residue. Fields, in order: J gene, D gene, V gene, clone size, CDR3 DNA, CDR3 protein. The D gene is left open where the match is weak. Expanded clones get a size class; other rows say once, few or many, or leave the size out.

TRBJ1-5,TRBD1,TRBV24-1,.,TGTGCCACCAGTGATTCGGGACAGGGGGATAGTCAGCCCCAGCATTTT,CATSDSGQGDSQPQHF
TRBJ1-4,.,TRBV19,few,TGTGCCAGTAGGCAGGCAACTAATGAAAAACTGTTTTTT,CASRQATNEKLFF
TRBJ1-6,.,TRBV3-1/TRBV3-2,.,TGTGCCAGCAGCCTGACGGGTTATAATTCACCCCTCCACTTT,CASSLTGYNSPLHF
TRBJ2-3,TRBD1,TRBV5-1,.,TGCGCCAGCAGCTTCACAGGGGCAGATACGCAGTATTTT,CASSFTGADTQYF
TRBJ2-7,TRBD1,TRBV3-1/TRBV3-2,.,TGTGCCAGCAGCCAAGATAAGCAGGGGGCCTCCTACGAGCAGTACTTC,CASSQDKQGASYEQYF
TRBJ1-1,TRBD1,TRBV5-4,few,TGTGCCAGCAGACAGGACAGGGGGAACACTGAAGCTTTCTTT,CASRQDRGNTEAFF
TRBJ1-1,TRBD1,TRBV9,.,TGTGCCAGCAGCGGTAGGGGGCACACTGAAGCTTTCTTT,CASSGRGHTEAFF
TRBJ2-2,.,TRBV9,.,TGTGCCAGCAGCGTAACTAGCCTGAACACCGGGGAGCTGTTTTTT,CASSVTSLNTGELFF
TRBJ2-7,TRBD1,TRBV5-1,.,TGCGCCAGCAGCTTGGAGGAAATGGGGACAGGGACTCCCGAGCAGTACTTC,CASSLEEMGTGTPEQYF
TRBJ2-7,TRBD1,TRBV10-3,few,TGTGCCATCAGTGAGCCGGGACAGGGGGGCTACGAGCAGTACTTC,CAISEPGQGGYEQYF
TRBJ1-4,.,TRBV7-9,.,TGTGCCAGCAGCTTTCAGACAACTAATGAAAAACTGTTTTTT,CASSFQTTNEKLFF
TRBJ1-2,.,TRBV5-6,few,TGTGCCAGCAGCGTTGCTAGTAACTATGGCTACACCTTC,CASSVASNYGYTF
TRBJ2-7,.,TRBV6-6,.,TGTGCCAGCAGGCCCCCTGGGCGGGGGCCCTCCTACGAGCAGTACTTC,CASRPPGRGPSYEQYF
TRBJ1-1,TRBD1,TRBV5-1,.,TGCGCCAGCAGCTTGAGCGACAGGGGAACTGAAGCTTTCTTT,CASSLSDRGTEAFF
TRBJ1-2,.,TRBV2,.,TGTGCCAGCAGTGGGCCAGGGGTATATGGCTACACCTTC,CASSGPGVYGYTF
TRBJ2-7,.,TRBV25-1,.,TGTGCCAGTGTCGACAGGTACGAGCAGTACTTC,CASVDRYEQYF
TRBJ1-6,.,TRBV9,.,TGTGCCAGCAGCCCCACACCGAATTCACCCCTCCACTTT,CASSPTPNSPLHF
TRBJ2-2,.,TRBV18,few,TGTGCCAGCTCACTAACGGCAGGGAACACCGGGGAGCTGTTTTTT,CASSLTAGNTGELFF
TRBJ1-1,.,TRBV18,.,TGTGCCAGCTCACCAGGGGGGGTTCAAGCTTTCTTT,CASSPGGVQAFF
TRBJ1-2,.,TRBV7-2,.,TGTGCCAGCAGCGTTGCCGGGACACCTACTAACTATGGCTACACCTTC,CASSVAGTPTNYGYTF
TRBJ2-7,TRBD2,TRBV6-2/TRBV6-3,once,TGTGCCAGCAGTAAGCGGGGACTAGCGCAATACGAGCAGTACTTC,CASSKRGLAQYEQYF
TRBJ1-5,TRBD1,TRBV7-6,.,TGTGCCAGCAGCCCCCGCGGGACAGGGGGAGTTCAGCCCCAGCATTTT,CASSPRGTGGVQPQHF
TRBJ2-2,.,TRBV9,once,TGTGCCAGCAGCGTAGGACAGTTAACCGGGGAGCTGTTTTTT,CASSVGQLTGELFF
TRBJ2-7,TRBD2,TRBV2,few,TGTGCGGCCAGCGGGGGGTTGGGCTACGAGCAGTACTTC,CAASGGLGYEQYF
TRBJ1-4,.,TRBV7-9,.,TGTGCCAGCAGCTTAGTTCCTGGGGCCCGGGAGGAAAAACTGTTTTTT,CASSLVPGAREEKLFF
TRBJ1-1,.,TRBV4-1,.,TGCGCCAGCAGCCAAGATCTCGGGAACACTGAAGCTTTCTTT,CASSQDLGNTEAFF
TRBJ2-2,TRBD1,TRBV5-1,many,TGCGCCAGCAGCCCGGACCCCAGGGGGACCGGGGAGCTGTTTTTT,CASSPDPRGTGELFF
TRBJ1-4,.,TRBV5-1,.,TGCGCCAGCAGCATAACCACAGCAACTAATGAAAAACTGTTTTTT,CASSITTATNEKLFF
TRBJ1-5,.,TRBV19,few,TGTGCCTCTCACAGGACGGACCTTTATAGCAATCAGCCCCAGCATTTT,CASHRTDLYSNQPQHF
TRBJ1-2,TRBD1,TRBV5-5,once,TGTGCCAGCAGCTCCCCGGGACAGGGGGCTTTCTATGGCTACACCTTC,CASSSPGQGAFYGYTF
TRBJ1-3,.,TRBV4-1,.,TGCGCCAGCAGCCAAGGAAGGAGGAGCTCTGGAAACACCATATATTTT,CASSQGRRSSGNTIYF
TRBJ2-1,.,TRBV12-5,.,TGTGCTAGTGGTTTGGACACCTACAATGAGCAGTTCTTC,CASGLDTYNEQFF
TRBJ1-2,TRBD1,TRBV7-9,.,TGTGCCAGCAGCTTGGGACAGAAAGGCCTCTATGGCTACACCTTC,CASSLGQKGLYGYTF
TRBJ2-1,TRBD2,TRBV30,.,TGTGCCTGGAGTGCAGCGGGGGCCGGCTCCTACAATGAGCAGTTCTTC,CAWSAAGAGSYNEQFF
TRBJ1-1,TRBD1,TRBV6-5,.,TGTGCCAGCAGGAAGGGGACAGGGAGCACTGAAGCTTTCTTT,CASRKGTGSTEAFF
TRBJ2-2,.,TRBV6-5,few,TGTGCCAGCACGCGAGACAGGAACACCGGGGAGCTGTTTTTT,CASTRDRNTGELFF
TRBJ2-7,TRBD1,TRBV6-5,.,TGTGCCAGCAGACCGGACAGGGGGGAAGTGGGCGAGCAGTACTTC,CASRPDRGEVGEQYF
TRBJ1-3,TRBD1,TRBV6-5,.,TGTGCCAGCAGTCCGTCAGGGGGTGGAAACACCATATATTTT,CASSPSGGGNTIYF
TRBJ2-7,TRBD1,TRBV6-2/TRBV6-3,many,TGTGCCAGCAGTTACGGACAGGGGGCCCCCACCTACGAGCAGTACTTC,CASSYGQGAPTYEQYF
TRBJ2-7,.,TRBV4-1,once,TGCGCCAGCAGCCAAGGACAGGATCTCCACGAGCAGTACTTC,CASSQGQDLHEQYF
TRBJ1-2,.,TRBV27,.,TGTGCCAGCAGTTTTAACAGGGCGGCAGGAGGCTACACCTTC,CASSFNRAAGGYTF
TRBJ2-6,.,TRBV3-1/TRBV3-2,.,TGTGCCAGCAGCCAAGATGGTAGAACAGGACCCTCTGGGGCCAACGTCCTGACTTTC,CASSQDGRTGPSGANVLTF
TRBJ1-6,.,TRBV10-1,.,TGCGCCAGCAGTTCAGGCCCGCATTCACCCCTCCACTTT,CASSSGPHSPLHF
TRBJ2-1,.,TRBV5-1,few,TGCGCCAGCAGCCGCCGGCAGGGGGGCGTCTACAATGAGCAGTTCTTC,CASSRRQGGVYNEQFF
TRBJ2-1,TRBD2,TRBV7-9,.,TGTGCCAGCAGCGAGACTAGCGGGGGGACTAAGGAGTTCTTC,CASSETSGGTKEFF
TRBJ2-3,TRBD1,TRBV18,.,TGTGCCAGCTCACCAAGGACAGGGGGTCGAGATACGCAGTATTTT,CASSPRTGGRDTQYF
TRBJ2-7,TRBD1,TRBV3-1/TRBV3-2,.,TGTGCCAGCGGGCGACAGGGATCCTCCTACGAGCAGTACTTC,CASGRQGSSYEQYF
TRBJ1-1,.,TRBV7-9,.,TGTGCCAGCAGCCTTGAAGGGGCCACTGAAGCTTTCTTT,CASSLEGATEAFF
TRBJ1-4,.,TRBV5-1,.,TGCGCCAGCAGCCGAACAGGGTCGATCGACGAAAAACTGTTTTTT,CASSRTGSIDEKLFF
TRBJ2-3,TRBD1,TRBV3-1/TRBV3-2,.,TGTGCCAGCAGCCAAGGACAGGGTACGGGAACGCAGTATTTT,CASSQGQGTGTQYF